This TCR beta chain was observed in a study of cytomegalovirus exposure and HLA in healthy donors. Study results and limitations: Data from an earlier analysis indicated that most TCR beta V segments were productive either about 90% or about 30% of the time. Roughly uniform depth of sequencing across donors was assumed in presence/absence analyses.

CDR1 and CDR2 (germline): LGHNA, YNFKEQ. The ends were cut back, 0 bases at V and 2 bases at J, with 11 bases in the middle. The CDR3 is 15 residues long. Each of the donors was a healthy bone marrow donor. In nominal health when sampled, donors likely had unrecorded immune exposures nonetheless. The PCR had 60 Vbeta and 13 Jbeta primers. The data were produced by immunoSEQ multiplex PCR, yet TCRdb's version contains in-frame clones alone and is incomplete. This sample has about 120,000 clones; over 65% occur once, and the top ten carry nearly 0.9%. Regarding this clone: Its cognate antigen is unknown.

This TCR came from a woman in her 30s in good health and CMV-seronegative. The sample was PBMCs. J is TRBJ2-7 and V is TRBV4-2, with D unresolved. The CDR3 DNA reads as TGTGCCAGCAGCCAAGACTGGTCATCGGCCTACGAGCAGTACTTC. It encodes CASSQDWSSAYEQYF.